The 9 T cell receptor beta chains below were found in one sample sequenced in a study of naive and memory T cell subsets. Four PCR rounds used nested alpha and beta constant region primers plus the SP2 primer. TCRdb reprocessed the UMI-ligation and nested PCR reads with MiXCR, giving one entry per CDR3 protein. The sample yields 20,000 to 25,000 distinct CDR3 sequences, 6% seen once. Treatment defined: skin biopsy from PPD injection site in Mantoux-positive individual. An oligonucleotide containing a UMI was ligated to the 3' end of TCR cDNA. Material: skin, obtained from a tuberculin skin test site. Every receptor here comes from an adult in good health.

The chain links TRBV20-1 to TRBJ1-1; no clear D. Germline CDR1 reads DFQATT; CDR2 reads SNEGSKA (reference sequence). The CDR3 covers 14 residues. V gave up 3 bases and J gave up 1 base, with 12 bases separating them. The CDR3, as DNA: TGCAGTGCTAGCCTACCGGACGGGAACACTGAAGCTTTCTTT. Protein sequence: CSASLPDGNTEAFF.

This clonotype turned up a few times. The chain is built from TRBV5-8 and TRBJ2-2; D gene uncertain. CDR3 length: 13 amino acids. CDR1 SGHTS and CDR2 YDEGEE come from the germline V gene. Between the trimmed V and J ends, which lost 10 bases and 2 bases, there was a span of 12 bases. The CDR3 here is CAVLGINTGELFF. CDR3 bases: TGTGCCGTTCTTGGGATCAACACCGGGGAGCTGTTTTTT.

In this sample, this clonotype turned up many times. This rearrangement joins TRBV28 to TRBJ2-7, with 10 bases identical to TRBD2. Germline loops: CDR1 MDHEN, CDR2 SYDVKM. CDR3 length equals 13 residues. The junction had 4 bases not matched to a gene; V was cut back by 7 bases and J by 4 bases. CDR3 coding DNA: TGTGCCAGCACCCAGCGGGAGGGTTACGAGCAGTACTTC. It is translated as CASTQREGYEQYF.

The sample holds many counts of this clonotype. The gene calls are TRBV2 and TRBJ2-5, with 15 bases fitting TRBD2. CDR3 length equals 16 residues. V gave up 6 bases and J gave up 2 bases; unmatched junction bases: 4. CDR1 is SNHLY and CDR2 is FYNNEI in the germline V gene. The DNA of the CDR3 is TGTGCCAGCAGGGTTGGGACTAGCGGGAGGCAAGAGACCCAGTACTTC. Residues: CASRVGTSGRQETQYF.

The chain couples TRBV18 to TRBJ1-6; 8 positions match TRBD1. CDR3 length: 15 amino acids. The junction had 4 bases not matched to a gene; V was cut back by 3 bases and J by 6 bases. Germline CDR1 and CDR2: KGHSH and LQKENI. The CDR3 DNA reads TGTGCCAGCTCACCCCAGGGGGCCGGTAATTCACCCCTCCACTTT. This encodes CASSPQGAGNSPLHF.

Written as DNA, the CDR3 is TGCAGCGGCACGGACAGGGAGGGGGATGAGCAGTTCTTC. Its protein is CSGTDREGDEQFF. The rearrangement joins TRBV29-1 to TRBJ2-1, with D possibly being TRBD1 (8 bases). CDR1 and CDR2 (germline): SQVTM, ANQGSEA. There are 13 residues in the CDR3. V lost 7 bases, J lost 8 bases, and 18 bases lay in between.

This clonotype was seen repeatedly, ten times or more. The gene calls are TRBV11-2 and TRBJ1-2; 8 bases are shared with TRBD1. CDR1 and CDR2 from the germline V gene are SGHAT and FQNNGV. The J segment lost 4 bases and the V segment lost 4 bases, leaving 8 bases of the junction unmatched. The CDR3 sequence is 15 residues long. The CDR3 loop is CASSSPGGFTYGYTF. CDR3 coding DNA: TGTGCCAGCAGCTCCCCAGGGGGCTTTACCTATGGCTACACCTTC.

This clonotype was counted at least ten times. The rearrangement links TRBV6-5 to TRBJ2-7; no reliable D call. V dropped 7 bases and J dropped 3 bases, with 19 bases sitting between them. This CDR3 is 15 amino acids long. Looked up from germline, CDR1 is MNHEY and CDR2 is SVGAGI. In DNA form, the CDR3 reads TGTGCCAGCACCTACGGCCCAGGACCGATCTACGAGCAGTACTTC. Protein product: CASTYGPGPIYEQYF.

The CDR3 sequence: CASSHTSASSYNEQFF. The CDR3 DNA is TGTGCCAGCAGCCATACTAGCGCCAGCTCCTACAATGAGCAGTTCTTC. The rearrangement uses TRBV9 and TRBJ2-1; TRBD2 matches at 7 bases. With 4 bases clipped from V and 0 bases from J, the junction kept 7 bases outside the gene matches. The CDR3 covers 16 residues. Per germline, CDR1 SGDLS and CDR2 YYNGEE.